Reported below is one TCR beta chain. Its target is not known. Trimming at V came to 0 bases and at J to 9 bases, leaving 11 bases not matched to a gene. Germline CDR1 reads MGHRA; CDR2 reads YSYEKL. The CDR3 loop spans 17 amino acids. The sample belongs to a study of shared clonotypes between healthy human individuals. Findings of the study overall: Generally, naive subsets came out with larger estimated richness than memory subsets.

Profiling relied on immunoSEQ multiplex PCR, and the TCRdb table lists in-frame clones only, not all of them. The sample includes more than 2,000,000 clones, 93% of them seen just once. The sample taken for sequencing was naive CD4+ T cells from PBMCs. The subset is: CD45RA+ positively selected. This clonotype was obtained from a man between 18 and 35 years old in good health. Some clones in this sample may be carry-over from other donors' samples. This sequence joins TRBV4-1 and TRBJ2-1, with TRBD2 identical over 10 bases. CDR3 sequence reads: CASSQDRWTSGGGEQFF. CDR3 nucleotides: TGCGCCAGCAGCCAAGATCGGTGGACTAGCGGAGGGGGTGAGCAGTTCTTC.